Shown below are 9 T cell receptor beta chains from a single sample sequenced in a study of a mutant IDH1 vaccine in newly diagnosed glioma. The time point here: baseline, week 1 (first vaccination visit). The treatment is: pre-vaccination baseline after standard-of-care therapy. Clones were read by immunoSEQ multiplex PCR, and TCRdb kept only the in-frame ones, dropping some. The sample has 25,000 to 35,000 clones, about four fifths seen once; the top ten hold approximately 19%. The sample here was PBMCs, taken from a glioma patient treated with radiotherapy, temozolomide or both. These receptors all stem from a man aged 30-40 years with glioma.

The chain employs TRBV6-5 and TRBJ1-6; weak D call: TRBD1 (6 bases). CDR3 length equals 15 residues. The germline gives CDR1 MNHEY, CDR2 SVGAGI. The V end lost 0 bases, the J end lost 7 bases, and 10 bases lay between the germline ends. The CDR3 sequence is CASSYSKGGNSPLHF. The CDR3 DNA sequence: TGTGCCAGCAGTTACTCGAAGGGGGGAAATTCACCCCTCCACTTT.

This CDR3 is CASRTRSGRGSGANVLTF. The CDR3 DNA follows: TGTGCCAGTAGGACACGAAGCGGGAGAGGGTCTGGGGCCAACGTCCTGACTTTC. The chain combines TRBV19 with TRBJ2-6, with 8 bases identical to TRBD2. Per germline, CDR1 LNHDA and CDR2 SQIVND (reference sequence). The V and J ends lost 6 bases and 1 base, in that order; junction bases with no gene match: 11. The CDR3 totals 18 residues.

The genes are TRBV27 and TRBJ2-5; TRBD1 might be the D (6 bases). V was shortened by 6 bases and J by 5 bases, with 16 bases between the two germline ends. Germline V gives CDR1 MNHEY, CDR2 SMNVEV (reference sequence). The CDR3 runs to 14 residues. The CDR3 nucleotides read TGTGCCAGCAGCCCCACAGGGTCCAGGGAGACCCAGTACTTC. It specifies CASSPTGSRETQYF.

This chain uses TRBV4-1 with TRBJ2-1; 12 nucleotides align to TRBD2. With V trimmed by 1 base and J by 4 bases, 2 bases remained unmatched. CDR1 and CDR2 from the germline V gene are MGHRA and YSYEKL. The CDR3 has 16 residues. The CDR3 DNA sequence: TGCGCCAGCAGCCAAGCCGGACTAGCGGGGTACAATGAGCAGTTCTTC. Its protein is CASSQAGLAGYNEQFF.

This clone was seen a handful of times. The chain couples TRBV4-1 to TRBJ1-1; TRBD1 matches at 7 bases. Germline values: CDR1 MGHRA, CDR2 YSYEKL. Losses at the gene ends were 4 bases for V and 1 base for J; bases not matched to a gene: 3. CDR3 size: 14 residues. The CDR3 coding sequence is TGCGCCAGCAGCCCCCACAGGGGGAACACTGAAGCTTTCTTT. Amino acid sequence: CASSPHRGNTEAFF.

The CDR3 DNA is TGCGCCAGCTTAAACTTAGCTGCCTCCTACGAGCAGTACTTC. It translates to CASLNLAASYEQYF. The chain uses TRBV23-1 and TRBJ2-7; no firm D call. TRBV23-1 is assigned to the ORF class and has an uncertain function. The ends were cut back, 8 bases at V and 0 bases at J, with 14 bases in the middle. This CDR3 has 14 residues.

This chain uses TRBV19 with TRBJ1-5; 7 nucleotides line up with TRBD1. The CDR3 is 14 residues long. Germline loops: CDR1 LNHDA, CDR2 SQIVND (reference sequence). After removal of 10 bases from V and 6 bases from J, the junction contained 12 bases not matched to a gene. CDR3 in amino acids: CATKDQTGAQPQHF. The CDR3 DNA reads TGTGCCACTAAAGACCAAACAGGGGCTCAGCCCCAGCATTTT.

This chain joins TRBV28 and TRBJ2-7; 7 bases match TRBD1. The length of the CDR3 is 16 residues. Trimming cost V 3 bases and J 2 bases; bases outside gene matches: 10. The germline gives CDR1 MDHEN, CDR2 SYDVKM. CDR3 region: CASSFSWTGGAYEQYF. CDR3 nucleotide sequence: TGTGCCAGCAGTTTTTCCTGGACAGGTGGGGCCTACGAGCAGTACTTC.

V usage is TRBV20-1 and J usage is TRBJ2-7, with unresolved D. Trimming stripped 3 bases from V and 6 bases from J, with 9 bases between. CDR1 is DFQATT and CDR2 is SNEGSKA in the germline V gene (reference sequence). The CDR3 runs 11 residues. CDR3 coding DNA: TGCAGTGCTAGTGGCGCTTCCGAGCAGTACTTC. Translation gives CSASGASEQYF.